This T cell receptor beta chain is drawn from a study of cytomegalovirus exposure and HLA in healthy donors. Findings and caveats of the study: Many donors carried some public TCRs, although rarity characterized most TCR sequences.

The PCR contained 60 Vbeta and 13 Jbeta primers. Original processing methods: As a later analysis found, there were 82 million or so unique TCR beta chains, of which around 9.9 million were shared. This table comes from immunoSEQ multiplex PCR, and its TCRdb copy is limited to in-frame clones, with some not included. The DNA was the basis for D and trimming; V, J and clone size are from that table. The sample carries about 200,000 clones, 79% recorded once. This clone came up a few times. The antigen remains undetermined. Each donor's status was that of a healthy bone marrow donor. Sample: PBMCs. The source is a girl aged 10-17 years in good health and CMV-seropositive.

CDR3 nucleotide sequence: TGTGCCAGCGCGTCCGCGGGGCCCTACAATGAGCAGTTCTTC. Protein: CASASAGPYNEQFF. The V gene is TRBV6-6, the J gene TRBJ2-1, with D possibly TRBD2 on 6 matching bases. Germline CDR1 is MNHNY and CDR2 is SVGAGI (reference sequence). This CDR3 has 14 amino acids. V lost 8 bases and J 2 bases, leaving 13 bases between the germline ends.